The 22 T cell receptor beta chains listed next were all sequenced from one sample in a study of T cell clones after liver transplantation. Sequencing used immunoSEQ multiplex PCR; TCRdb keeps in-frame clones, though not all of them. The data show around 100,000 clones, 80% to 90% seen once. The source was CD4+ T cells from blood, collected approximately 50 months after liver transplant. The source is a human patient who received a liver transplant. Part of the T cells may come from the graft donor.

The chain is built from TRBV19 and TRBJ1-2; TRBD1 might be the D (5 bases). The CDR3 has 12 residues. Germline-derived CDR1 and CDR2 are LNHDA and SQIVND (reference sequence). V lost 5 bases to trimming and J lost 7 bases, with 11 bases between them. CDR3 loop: CASSGTGRGYTF. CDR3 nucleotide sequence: TGTGCCAGTAGTGGAACGGGGCGTGGCTACACCTTC.

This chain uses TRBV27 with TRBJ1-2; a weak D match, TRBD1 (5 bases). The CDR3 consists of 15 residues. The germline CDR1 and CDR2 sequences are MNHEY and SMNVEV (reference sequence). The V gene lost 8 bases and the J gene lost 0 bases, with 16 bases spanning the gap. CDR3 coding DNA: TGTGCCAGCGGCGAACGGGCAGGGCCTAACTATGGCTACACCTTC. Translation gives CASGERAGPNYGYTF.

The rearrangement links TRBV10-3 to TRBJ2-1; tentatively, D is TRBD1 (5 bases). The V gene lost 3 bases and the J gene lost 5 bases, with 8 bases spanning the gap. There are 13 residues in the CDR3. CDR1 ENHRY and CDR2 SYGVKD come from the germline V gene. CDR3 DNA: TGTGCCATCAGTGACAGGGCAGACAATGAGCAGTTCTTC. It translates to CAISDRADNEQFF.

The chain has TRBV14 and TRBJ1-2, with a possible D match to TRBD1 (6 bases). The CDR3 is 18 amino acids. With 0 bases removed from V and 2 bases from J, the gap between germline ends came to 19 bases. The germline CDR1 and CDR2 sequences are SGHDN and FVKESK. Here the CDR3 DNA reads TGTGCCAGCAGCCAAGATCTGCGGAGCAGGGGTCCCAACTATGGCTACACCTTC. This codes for CASSQDLRSRGPNYGYTF.

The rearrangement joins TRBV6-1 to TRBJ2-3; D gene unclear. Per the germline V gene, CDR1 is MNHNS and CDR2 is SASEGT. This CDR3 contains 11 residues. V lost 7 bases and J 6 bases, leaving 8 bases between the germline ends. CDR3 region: CASTESDTQYF. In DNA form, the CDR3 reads TGTGCCAGCACCGAATCCGATACGCAGTATTTT.

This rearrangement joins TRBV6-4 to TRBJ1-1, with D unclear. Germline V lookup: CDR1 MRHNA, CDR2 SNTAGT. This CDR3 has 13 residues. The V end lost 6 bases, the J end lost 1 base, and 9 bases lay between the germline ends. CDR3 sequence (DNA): TGTGCCAGCAGGCGTGGTCCGAACACTGAAGCTTTCTTT. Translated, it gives CASRRGPNTEAFF.

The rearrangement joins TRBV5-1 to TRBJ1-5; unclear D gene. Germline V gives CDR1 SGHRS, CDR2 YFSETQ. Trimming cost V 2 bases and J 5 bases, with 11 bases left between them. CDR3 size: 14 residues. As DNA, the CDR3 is TGCGCCAGCAGCTTCGAGGGCGGGGATCAGCCCCAGCATTTT. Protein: CASSFEGGDQPQHF.

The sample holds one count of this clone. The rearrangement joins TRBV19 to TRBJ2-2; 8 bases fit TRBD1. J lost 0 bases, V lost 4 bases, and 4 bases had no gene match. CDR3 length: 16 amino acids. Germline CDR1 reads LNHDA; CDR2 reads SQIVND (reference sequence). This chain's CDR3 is CASSRSRGPNTGELFF. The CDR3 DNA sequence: TGTGCCAGTAGTAGGTCCAGGGGGCCGAACACCGGGGAGCTGTTTTTT.

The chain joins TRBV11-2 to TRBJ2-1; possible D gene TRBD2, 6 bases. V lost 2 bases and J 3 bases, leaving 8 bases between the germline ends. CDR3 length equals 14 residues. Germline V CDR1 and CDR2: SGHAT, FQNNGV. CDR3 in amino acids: CASSLLADYNEQFF. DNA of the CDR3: TGTGCCAGCAGCTTATTAGCGGACTACAATGAGCAGTTCTTC.

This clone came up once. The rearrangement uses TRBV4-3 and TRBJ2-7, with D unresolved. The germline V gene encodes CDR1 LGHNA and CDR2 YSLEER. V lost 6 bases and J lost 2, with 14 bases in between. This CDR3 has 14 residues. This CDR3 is CASSPSAGPYEQYF. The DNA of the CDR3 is TGCGCCAGCAGTCCCTCGGCAGGACCCTACGAGCAGTACTTC.

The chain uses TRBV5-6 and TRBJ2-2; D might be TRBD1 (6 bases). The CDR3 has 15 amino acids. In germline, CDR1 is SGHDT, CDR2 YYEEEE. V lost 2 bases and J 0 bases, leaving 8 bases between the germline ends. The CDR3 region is CASSLRQANTGELFF. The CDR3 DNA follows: TGTGCCAGCAGCTTACGACAGGCGAACACCGGGGAGCTGTTTTTT.

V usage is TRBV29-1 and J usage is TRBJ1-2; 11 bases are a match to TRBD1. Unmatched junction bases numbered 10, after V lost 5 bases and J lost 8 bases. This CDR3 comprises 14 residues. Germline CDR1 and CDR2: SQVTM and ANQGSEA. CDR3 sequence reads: CSVTPRGQGAGYTF. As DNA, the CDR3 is TGCAGCGTTACCCCCCGAGGACAGGGGGCGGGCTACACCTTC.

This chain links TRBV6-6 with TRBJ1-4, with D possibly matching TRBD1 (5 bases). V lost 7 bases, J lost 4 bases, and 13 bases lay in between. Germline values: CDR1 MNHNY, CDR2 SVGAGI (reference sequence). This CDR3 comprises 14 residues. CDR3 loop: CASTTRGFNEKLFF. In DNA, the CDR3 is TGTGCCAGCACCACTCGGGGGTTTAATGAAAAACTGTTTTTT.

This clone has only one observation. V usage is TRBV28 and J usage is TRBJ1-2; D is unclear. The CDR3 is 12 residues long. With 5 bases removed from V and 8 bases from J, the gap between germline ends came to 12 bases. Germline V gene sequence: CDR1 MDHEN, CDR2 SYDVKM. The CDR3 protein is CASSPGVLGYTF. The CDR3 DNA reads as TGTGCCAGCAGTCCCGGAGTTTTGGGCTACACCTTC.

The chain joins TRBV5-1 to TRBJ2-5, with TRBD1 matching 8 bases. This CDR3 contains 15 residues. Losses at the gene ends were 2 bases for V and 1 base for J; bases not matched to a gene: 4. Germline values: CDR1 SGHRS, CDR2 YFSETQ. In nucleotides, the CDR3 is TGCGCCAGCAGCTTAGCCGGGACAGGCCAAGAGACCCAGTACTTC. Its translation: CASSLAGTGQETQYF.

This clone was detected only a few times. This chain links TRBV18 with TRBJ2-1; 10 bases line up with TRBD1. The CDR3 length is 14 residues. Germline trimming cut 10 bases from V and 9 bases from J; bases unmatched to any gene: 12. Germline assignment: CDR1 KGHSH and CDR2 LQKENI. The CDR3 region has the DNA TGTGCCACCCAGGGACAGGGGACATATGGTGAGCAGTTCTTC. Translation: CATQGQGTYGEQFF.

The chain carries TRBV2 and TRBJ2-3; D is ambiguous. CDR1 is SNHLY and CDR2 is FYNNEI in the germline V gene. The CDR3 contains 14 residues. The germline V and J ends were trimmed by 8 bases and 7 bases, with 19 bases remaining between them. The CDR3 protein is CASLWGSSTNTQYF. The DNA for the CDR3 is TGTGCCAGCCTCTGGGGTTCAAGTACCAATACGCAGTATTTT.

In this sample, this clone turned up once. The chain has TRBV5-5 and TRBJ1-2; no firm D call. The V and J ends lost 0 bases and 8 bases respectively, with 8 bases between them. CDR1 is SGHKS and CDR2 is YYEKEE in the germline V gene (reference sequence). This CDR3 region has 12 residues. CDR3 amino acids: CASSLAMDGYTF. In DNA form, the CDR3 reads TGTGCCAGCAGCTTGGCGATGGACGGCTACACCTTC.

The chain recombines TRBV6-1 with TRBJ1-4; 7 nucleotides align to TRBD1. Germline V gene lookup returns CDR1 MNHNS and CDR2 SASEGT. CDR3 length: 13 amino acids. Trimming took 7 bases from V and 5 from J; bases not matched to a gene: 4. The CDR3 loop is CASIGGKNEKLFF. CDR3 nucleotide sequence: TGTGCCAGCATAGGGGGCAAAAATGAAAAACTGTTTTTT.

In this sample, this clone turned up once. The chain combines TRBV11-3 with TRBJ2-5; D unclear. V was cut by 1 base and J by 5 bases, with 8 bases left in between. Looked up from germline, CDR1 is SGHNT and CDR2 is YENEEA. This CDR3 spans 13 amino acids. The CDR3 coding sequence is TGTGCCAGCAGCTTAGTCCACATGGAGACCCAGTACTTC. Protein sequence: CASSLVHMETQYF. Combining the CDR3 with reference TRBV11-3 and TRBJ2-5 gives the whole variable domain EAGVVQSPRYKIIEKKQPVAFWCNPISGHNTLYWYLQNLGQGPELLIRYENEEAVDDSQLPKDRFSAERLKGVDSTLKIQPAELGDSAVYLCASSLVHMETQYFGPGTRLLVL.

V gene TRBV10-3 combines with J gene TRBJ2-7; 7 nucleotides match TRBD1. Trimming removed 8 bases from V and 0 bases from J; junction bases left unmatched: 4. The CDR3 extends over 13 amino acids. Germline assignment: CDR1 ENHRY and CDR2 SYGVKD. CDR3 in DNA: TGTGCCATCGGGACAGAGAGCTCCTACGAGCAGTACTTC. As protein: CAIGTESSYEQYF.

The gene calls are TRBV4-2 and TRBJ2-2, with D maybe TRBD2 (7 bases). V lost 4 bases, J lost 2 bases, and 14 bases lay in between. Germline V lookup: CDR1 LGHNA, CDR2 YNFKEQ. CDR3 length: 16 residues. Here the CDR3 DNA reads TGTGCCAGCAGCCGCACGGGGGGCCCCAACACCGGGGAGCTGTTTTTT. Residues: CASSRTGGPNTGELFF.